The present T cell receptor beta chain was sequenced within a study of chronic HIV infection and antiretroviral therapy (dated by TCRdb to the mid-2010s). Sequences SGHAT (CDR1) and FQDESV (CDR2) are obtained from the germline V gene (reference sequence). Including cysteine and phenylalanine, the CDR3 has 12 amino acids. Here the CDR3 DNA is all that survives: 36 bases in frame from base 1. V loses 5 bases of germline sequence and J loses 4 bases, and the interval between the two ends is 8 bases. The library was obtained by 5' RACE. TCRdb shows the sequencer as Illumina MiSeq. TCRdb redid the processing of the public reads, applying fastp at Q25 and MiXCR, and retained in-frame beta chains. Rows merge per CDR3 protein into single entries with the most common DNA and genes. A total of about 48,000 distinct CDR3 sequences appear in this sample, about 19% of them only once. The top ten hold 2.5% to 3% of the sample.

This clonotype was picked up a small number of times. Its antigen specificity is not known. The sample holds no much larger clone one base away, and base qualities are not on file. The V and J genes are TRBV11-1 and TRBJ2-5; the D gene assignment is ambiguous. This TCR was sampled from an adult who had HIV and had not received antiretroviral therapy, or was an uninfected healthy control (not recorded which). Sequencing was done on a sample of peripheral blood. Here is the DNA: TGTGCCAGCAGCCCCACCGCAGAGACCCAGTACTTC. This is translated as CASSPTAETQYF.